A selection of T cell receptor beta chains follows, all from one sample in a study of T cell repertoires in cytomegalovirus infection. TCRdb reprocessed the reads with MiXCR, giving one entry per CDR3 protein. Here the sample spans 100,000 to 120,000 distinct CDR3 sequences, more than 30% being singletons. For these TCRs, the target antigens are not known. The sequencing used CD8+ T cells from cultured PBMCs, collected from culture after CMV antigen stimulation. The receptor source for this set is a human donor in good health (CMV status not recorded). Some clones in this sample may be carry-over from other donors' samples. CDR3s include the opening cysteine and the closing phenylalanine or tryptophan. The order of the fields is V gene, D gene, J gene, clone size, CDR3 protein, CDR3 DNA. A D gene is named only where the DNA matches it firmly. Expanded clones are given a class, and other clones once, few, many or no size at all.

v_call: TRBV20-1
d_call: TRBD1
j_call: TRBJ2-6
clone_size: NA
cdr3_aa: CSASSRGHLSGANVLTF
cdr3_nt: TGCAGTGCCAGCAGCAGGGGGCACCTCTCTGGGGCCAACGTCCTGACTTTC

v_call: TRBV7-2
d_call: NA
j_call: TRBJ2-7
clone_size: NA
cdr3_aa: CASSSNLMAENF
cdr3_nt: TGTGCCAGCAGCTCCAACTTGATGGCTGAGAACTTC

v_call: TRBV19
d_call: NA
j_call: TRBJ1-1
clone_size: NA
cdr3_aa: CASSIFVSTEAFF
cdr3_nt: TGTGCCAGTAGTATCTTTGTCTCCACTGAAGCTTTCTTT

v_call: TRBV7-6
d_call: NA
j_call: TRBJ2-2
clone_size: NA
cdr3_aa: CASSLAGENTGELFF
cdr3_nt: TGTGCCAGCAGCTTAGCAGGGGAGAACACCGGGGAGCTGTTTTTT

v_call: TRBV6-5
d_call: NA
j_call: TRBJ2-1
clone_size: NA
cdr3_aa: CASSKGGALYNEQFF
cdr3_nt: TGTGCCAGCAGTAAGGGGGGGGCCCTATACAATGAGCAGTTCTTC

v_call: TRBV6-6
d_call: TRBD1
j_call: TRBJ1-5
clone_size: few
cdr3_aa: CASSYSGQGDQPQHF
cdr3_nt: TGTGCCAGCAGTTACTCGGGACAGGGGGATCAGCCCCAGCATTTT

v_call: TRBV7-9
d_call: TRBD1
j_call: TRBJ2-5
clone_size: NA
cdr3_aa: CASSRRQGAQETQYF
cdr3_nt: TGTGCCAGCAGCCGAAGACAGGGGGCCCAAGAGACCCAGTACTTC

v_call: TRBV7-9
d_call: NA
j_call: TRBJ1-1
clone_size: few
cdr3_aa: CASSLARALNTEAFF
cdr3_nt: TGTGCCAGCAGCTTAGCGCGGGCTCTGAACACTGAAGCTTTCTTT

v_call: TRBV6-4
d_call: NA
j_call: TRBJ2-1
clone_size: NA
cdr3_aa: CASRDRDVSYNEQFF
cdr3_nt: TGTGCCAGCAGAGACCGGGACGTTTCCTACAATGAGCAGTTCTTC

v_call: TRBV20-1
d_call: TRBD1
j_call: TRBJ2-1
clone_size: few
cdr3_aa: CSAEPGTVYNEQFF
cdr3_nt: TGCAGTGCAGAGCCCGGGACAGTCTACAATGAGCAGTTCTTC

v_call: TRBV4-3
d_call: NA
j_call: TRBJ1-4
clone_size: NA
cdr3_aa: CASSQELGSDEKLFF
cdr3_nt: TGCGCCAGCAGCCAAGAGTTAGGGTCGGATGAAAAACTGTTTTTT

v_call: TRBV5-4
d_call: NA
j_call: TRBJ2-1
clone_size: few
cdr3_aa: CASSLWGSGEQFF
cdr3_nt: TGTGCCAGCAGCTTGTGGGGTTCAGGTGAGCAGTTCTTC

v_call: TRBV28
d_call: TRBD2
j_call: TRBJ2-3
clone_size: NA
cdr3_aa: CASTNLAGGLSDTQYF
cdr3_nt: TGTGCCAGCACCAATTTAGCGGGGGGGCTTTCGGATACGCAGTATTTT

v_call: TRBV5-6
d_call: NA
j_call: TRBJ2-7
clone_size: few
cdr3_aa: CASSFSGPYEQYF
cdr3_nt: TGTGCCAGCAGCTTCTCGGGTCCATACGAGCAGTACTTC

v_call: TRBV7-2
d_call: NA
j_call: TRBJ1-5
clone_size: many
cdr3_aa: CASSLRWGGGQPQHF
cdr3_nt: TGTGCCAGCAGCTTGCGGTGGGGGGGTGGTCAGCCCCAGCATTTT

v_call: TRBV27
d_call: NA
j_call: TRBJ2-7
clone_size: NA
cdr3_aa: CASSRQGVSREQYF
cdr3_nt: TGTGCCAGCAGCCGACAAGGGGTTAGTAGGGAGCAGTACTTC

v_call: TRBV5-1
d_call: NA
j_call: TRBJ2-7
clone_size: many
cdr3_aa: CASSLEGTPRTYEQYF
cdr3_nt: TGCGCCAGCAGCTTGGAAGGGACTCCGAGAACATACGAGCAGTACTTC

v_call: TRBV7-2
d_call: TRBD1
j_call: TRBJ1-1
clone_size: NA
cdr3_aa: CASSLTWGQGVPYTEAFF
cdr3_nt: TGTGCCAGCAGCTTGACGTGGGGACAGGGGGTTCCGTACACTGAAGCTTTCTTT

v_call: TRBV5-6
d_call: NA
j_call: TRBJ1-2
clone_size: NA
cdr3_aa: CASSLGAANYGYTF
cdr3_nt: TGTGCCAGCAGCTTGGGAGCAGCTAACTATGGCTACACCTTC

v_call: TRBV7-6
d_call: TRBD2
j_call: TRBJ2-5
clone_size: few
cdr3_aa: CASSLRRLASQETQYF
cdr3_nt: TGTGCCAGCAGCTTACGGAGACTAGCGTCTCAAGAGACCCAGTACTTC